This T cell receptor (beta chain) was sequenced for a study of cytomegalovirus exposure and HLA in healthy donors. The study's findings and limits: It was reported that the classifier diagnosed cytomegalovirus status with high specificity and sensitivity in both the original and validation cohorts.

Despite likely unrecorded immune exposures, the donors were nominally healthy at the time of sampling. The table lists this clone with a count of one. Its antigen remains unidentified. CDR1 is MGHRA and CDR2 is YSYEKL in the germline V gene. The CDR3 extends over 18 amino acids. Losses at the gene ends were 0 bases for V and 3 bases for J; bases not matched to a gene: 11. 60 Vbeta and 13 Jbeta primers were used in PCR. Generated by immunoSEQ multiplex PCR, the TCRdb table keeps only in-frame clones and is missing some. The sample holds around 150,000 clones, about 80% seen once. Material: PBMCs. The chain recombines TRBV4-1 with TRBJ1-5; 7 nucleotides agree with TRBD1. The clonotype originates from a man aged 18 to 35 in good health and CMV-seronegative. In DNA, the CDR3 is TGCGCCAGCAGCCAAGACGACCGAGGGACAGCCCTCAATCAGCCCCAGCATTTT. Amino acids: CASSQDDRGTALNQPQHF.